These 16 T cell receptor beta chains originate from one sample sequenced in a study of cytomegalovirus exposure and HLA in healthy donors. Primers for the PCR totalled 60 Vbeta and 13 Jbeta. Assay: immunoSEQ multiplex PCR; the TCRdb copy retains only in-frame clones and omits some. The table records some 170,000 clones, 75% of them present only once. The source material was PBMCs. These receptors were obtained from a male donor in good health and CMV-seronegative.

The chain links TRBV5-1 to TRBJ2-1, with TRBD2 matching 7 bases. Germline V gives CDR1 SGHRS, CDR2 YFSETQ. There are 15 residues in the CDR3. J was trimmed by 1 base and V by 1 base; bases with no gene match: 2. CDR3: CASSLTGGSYNEQFF. CDR3 bases: TGCGCCAGCAGCTTGACCGGGGGGTCCTACAATGAGCAGTTCTTC.

The chain joins TRBV30 to TRBJ1-2; TRBD1 aligns across 10 bases. The V segment lost 2 bases and the J segment 2 bases; nucleotides outside the gene matches: 5. There are 15 residues in the CDR3. Germline lookup yields CDR1 GTSNPN and CDR2 SVGIG (reference sequence). Written as DNA, the CDR3 is TGTGCCTGGAGTTCCGGGACAGGGGACAACTATGGCTACACCTTC. Translation: CAWSSGTGDNYGYTF.

This clone was found once. The V call is TRBV18, the J call TRBJ2-1; 8 nucleotides match TRBD2. Germline V gene data show CDR1 as KGHSH and CDR2 as LQKENI. CDR3 length: 15 residues. After removal of 6 bases from V and 3 bases from J, the junction contained 7 bases not matched to a gene. The CDR3 DNA reads TGTGCCAGCTCGCTTACTAGCGGCCTCTACAATGAGCAGTTCTTC. Translating gives CASSLTSGLYNEQFF.

The chain uses TRBV28 and TRBJ1-5; possible D gene TRBD1, 6 bases. The CDR3 totals 14 residues. The V gene's germline CDR1 is MDHEN and CDR2 SYDVKM. V was shortened by 8 bases and J by 6 bases, with 17 bases between the two germline ends. For the CDR3, the DNA is TGTGCCAGCGTTCCTGGGGAGGGGGGTCAGCCCCAGCATTTT. Translation gives CASVPGEGGQPQHF.

The V call is TRBV2, the J call TRBJ2-2; 8 bases are a match to TRBD1. In germline, CDR1 is SNHLY, CDR2 FYNNEI. Trimming removed 5 bases from V and 2 bases from J; junction bases left unmatched: 7. This CDR3 region has 16 residues. CDR3 protein: CASSSTTGDNTGELFF. In DNA form, the CDR3 reads TGTGCCAGCAGTTCAACGACAGGGGATAACACCGGGGAGCTGTTTTTT.

Turning to this clone: One junction end disagrees with the germline gene, perhaps due to a read error. The V gene is TRBV6-6, the J gene TRBJ1-1; TRBD1 matches at 8 bases. Per germline, CDR1 MNHNY and CDR2 SVGAGI (reference sequence). The CDR3 is 15 amino acids. The CDR3 reads CVSSYLTGVNTEAFF. DNA for the CDR3: TGTGTCAGCAGTTACCTGACAGGGGTCAACACTGAAGCTTTCTTT.

The rearrangement links TRBV6-5 to TRBJ1-2; 9 positions match TRBD1. Trimming at V came to 6 bases and at J to 4 bases, leaving 6 bases not matched to a gene. The CDR3 covers 14 residues. Germline CDR1 reads MNHEY; CDR2 reads SVGAGI. The CDR3 nucleotides read TGTGCCAGCAGGGGGACAGGGACGGCCTATGGCTACACCTTC. Protein: CASRGTGTAYGYTF.

The chain employs TRBV2 and TRBJ2-3, with a tentative D call TRBD2 (5 bases). The germline V and J ends were trimmed by 4 bases and 4 bases, with 6 bases remaining between them. Germline values: CDR1 SNHLY, CDR2 FYNNEI. CDR3 size: 12 residues. CDR3 DNA sequence: TGTGCCAGCAGTGTTAGCGCAGATACGCAGTATTTT. Residues: CASSVSADTQYF.

V usage is TRBV25-1 and J usage is TRBJ1-4; perhaps TRBD1 as D (5 bases). This CDR3 contains 12 residues. The V end lost 3 bases, the J end lost 8 bases, and 7 bases lay between the germline ends. Germline assignment: CDR1 MGHDK and CDR2 SYGVNS. The CDR3 sequence: CASSDDSEKLFF. The CDR3, as DNA: TGTGCCAGCAGTGATGACAGCGAAAAACTGTTTTTT. The variable domain in full, with the rest retrieved from reference TRBV25-1 and TRBJ1-4, is EADIYQTPRYLVIGTGKKITLECSQTMGHDKMYWYQQDPGMELHLIHYSYGVNSTEKGDLSSESTVSRIRTEHFPLTLESARPSHTSQYLCASSDDSEKLFFGSGTQLSVL.

The chain uses TRBV5-1 and TRBJ1-5; no firm D call. The CDR3 extends over 16 amino acids. The germline V gene encodes CDR1 SGHRS and CDR2 YFSETQ. V dropped 2 bases and J dropped 4 bases, with 16 bases sitting between them. The CDR3: CASSFFPSPTNQPQHF. The CDR3 nucleotides read TGCGCCAGCAGCTTTTTCCCTAGCCCGACTAATCAGCCCCAGCATTTT.

This clone was seen a few times. The chain combines TRBV6-5 with TRBJ1-1; a possible D gene is TRBD1 (6 bases). CDR3 length: 13 residues. Per germline, CDR1 MNHEY and CDR2 SVGAGI. V was pared by 2 bases and J by 5 bases, with 9 bases between. The CDR3 reads CASSYVGGTEAFF. CDR3 coding DNA: TGTGCCAGCAGTTACGTAGGGGGAACTGAAGCTTTCTTT.

This chain uses TRBV6-1 with TRBJ1-5, with TRBD1 matching over 8 bases. The germline V gene encodes CDR1 MNHNS and CDR2 SASEGT. Losses at the gene ends were 4 bases for V and 5 bases for J; bases not matched to a gene: 7. The CDR3 runs to 15 residues. The CDR3: CASSVGTGWDQPQHF. CDR3 DNA: TGTGCCAGCAGTGTTGGGACAGGATGGGATCAGCCCCAGCATTTT.

The chain is built from TRBV19 and TRBJ2-7; D remains ambiguous. The germline V and J ends were trimmed by 8 bases and 0 bases, with 11 bases remaining between them. CDR3 length equals 13 residues. Looked up from germline, CDR1 is LNHDA and CDR2 is SQIVND (reference sequence). CDR3 residues: CASADTSSYEQYF. The CDR3 DNA sequence: TGTGCCAGTGCCGACACGAGCTCCTACGAGCAGTACTTC.

CDR3 amino acids: CASSFWGTSGRASRVDTQYF. The CDR3 DNA follows: TGTGCCAGCTCCTTTTGGGGGACTAGCGGGAGGGCCTCGCGTGTGGATACGCAGTATTTT. The chain joins TRBV28 to TRBJ2-3; 16 nucleotides align to TRBD2. Germline V gene data show CDR1 as MDHEN and CDR2 as SYDVKM. V shed 8 bases and J 6 bases; nucleotides not matched to a gene: 20. CDR3 length: 20 amino acids.

The chain employs TRBV6-1 and TRBJ1-1; D is possibly TRBD1 (6 bases). CDR3 size: 15 residues. CDR1 MNHNS and CDR2 SASEGT come from the germline V gene. The germline V and J ends were trimmed by 6 bases and 4 bases, with 18 bases remaining between them. The DNA for the CDR3 is TGTGCCAGCAGCGAGGGACAAACTCGGGGCACTGAAGCTTTCTTT. It yields the protein CASSEGQTRGTEAFF.

This sequence joins TRBV27 and TRBJ1-5; D is uncertain. Germline loops: CDR1 MNHEY, CDR2 SMNVEV (reference sequence). The V end lost 5 bases, the J end lost 6 bases, and 20 bases lay between the germline ends. This CDR3 comprises 16 residues. The CDR3 here is CASSPRASGISQPQHF. In nucleotides, the CDR3 is TGTGCCAGCAGTCCGAGGGCCTCTGGGATAAGTCAGCCCCAGCATTTT.